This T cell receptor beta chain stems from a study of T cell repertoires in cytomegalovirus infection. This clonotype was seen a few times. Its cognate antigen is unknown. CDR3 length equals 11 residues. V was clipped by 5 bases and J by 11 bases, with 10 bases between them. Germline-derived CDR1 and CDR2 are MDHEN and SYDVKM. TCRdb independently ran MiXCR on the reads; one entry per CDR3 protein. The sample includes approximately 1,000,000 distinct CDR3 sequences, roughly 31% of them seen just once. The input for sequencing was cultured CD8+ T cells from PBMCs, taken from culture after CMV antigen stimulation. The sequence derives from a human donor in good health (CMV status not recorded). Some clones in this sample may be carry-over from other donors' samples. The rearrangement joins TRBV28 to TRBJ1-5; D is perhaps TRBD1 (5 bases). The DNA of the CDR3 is TGTGCCAGCAGTCCGGGGGGGGCCCAGCATTTT. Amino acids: CASSPGGAQHF. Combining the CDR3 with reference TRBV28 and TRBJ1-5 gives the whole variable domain DVKVTQSSRYLVKRTGEKVFLECVQDMDHENMFWYRQDPGLGLRLIYFSYDVKMKEKGDIPEGYSVSREKKERFSLILESASTNQTSMYLCASSPGGAQHFGDGTRLSIL.